This is a list of T cell receptor beta chains from one sample in a study of graft-versus-host responses after intestinal transplantation. Sequenced by immunoSEQ multiplex PCR; TCRdb stores in-frame clones only, minus some. The data show tens of thousands of clones, roughly 94% seen once. The specimen was PBMCs, collected 156 days after intestinal transplant. These receptors all come from a human patient who received an intestinal transplant, so some T cells may come from the graft donor. Both conserved end residues are part of each CDR3. Fields, in order: J gene, clone size, V gene, D gene, CDR3 protein, CDR3 DNA. D genes are given only for firm matches. Size tells how often a clone was seen (once, few, many) or the class of an expanded clone, and some rows leave it out.

>TRBJ2-7|.|TRBV28|.
CASRTGTGIYEQYF
TGTGCCAGCAGAACCGGGACGGGCATCTACGAGCAGTACTTC
>TRBJ2-5|.|TRBV11-2|.
CASSPVFGQPQETQYF
TGTGCCAGCAGTCCGGTTTTTGGACAGCCCCAAGAGACCCAGTACTTC
>TRBJ2-5|.|TRBV7-8|TRBD2
CASSLAWELAGLQETQYF
TGTGCCAGCAGCTTAGCGTGGGAACTAGCGGGTTTACAAGAGACCCAGTACTTC
>TRBJ2-1|.|TRBV7-9|TRBD1
CASSPEVREGAEQFF
TGTGCCAGCAGCCCGGAGGTAAGAGAGGGGGCCGAGCAGTTCTTC
>TRBJ2-7|.|TRBV18|.
CASSLTSAPSYEQYF
TGTGCCAGCTCACTTACCAGCGCCCCCTCCTACGAGCAGTACTTC
>TRBJ1-5|.|TRBV7-6|TRBD1
CASSEGQGGGQPQHF
TGTGCCAGCAGCGAGGGACAGGGTGGGGGTCAGCCCCAGCATTTT
>TRBJ2-2|once|TRBV7-3|.
CASSLNGGNTGELFF
TGTGCCAGCAGCTTAAACGGGGGGAACACCGGGGAGCTGTTTTTT
>TRBJ2-7|.|TRBV6-1|.
CASTDSYEQYF
TGTGCCAGCACAGATTCCTACGAGCAGTACTTC
>TRBJ2-3|.|TRBV5-1|.
CASSSGLTDTQYF
TGCGCCAGCAGCTCGGGACTCACAGATACGCAGTATTTT
>TRBJ2-2|.|TRBV21-1|.
CASSRAARDANTGELFF
TGTGCCAGCTCACGAGCCGCCCGGGATGCGAACACCGGGGAGCTGTTTTTT
>TRBJ1-1|once|TRBV19|.
CASSWGNTEAFF
TGTGCCAGTAGTTGGGGGAACACTGAAGCTTTCTTT
>TRBJ2-1|.|TRBV6-5|TRBD2
CASSLAGGPYNEQFF
TGTGCCAGCAGTTTGGCGGGAGGCCCCTACAATGAGCAGTTCTTC
>TRBJ2-5|.|TRBV5-1|TRBD2
CASKDGTSGQETQYF
TGCGCCAGCAAGGACGGGACTAGCGGCCAAGAGACCCAGTACTTC
>TRBJ2-7|.|TRBV7-2|.
CASSLFSLTDSEQYF
TGTGCCAGCAGCTTATTCTCTCTGACGGATTCCGAGCAGTACTTC
>TRBJ2-2|.|TRBV27|.
CASRAVGELFF
TGTGCCAGCAGAGCCGTCGGGGAGCTGTTTTTT
>TRBJ1-4|.|TRBV6-1|.
CASYPGQGSEKLFF
TGTGCCAGCTATCCGGGGCAGGGAAGTGAAAAACTGTTTTTT
>TRBJ1-2|.|TRBV11-2|TRBD1
CASSLVGTGGRYGYTF
TGTGCCAGCAGCTTAGTCGGCACAGGGGGCCGGTATGGCTACACCTTC
>TRBJ1-5|.|TRBV5-3|TRBD1
CARSPPGQGDQPQHF
TGTGCCAGAAGCCCTCCGGGACAGGGTGATCAGCCCCAGCATTTT
>TRBJ2-7|.|TRBV5-1|TRBD2
CASSWGTSGVYEQYF
TGCGCCAGCAGCTGGGGGACTAGCGGGGTCTACGAGCAGTACTTC
>TRBJ1-4|few|TRBV6-6|.
CASSYGEKLFF
TGTGCCAGCAGTTACGGTGAAAAACTGTTTTTT
>TRBJ2-7|.|TRBV30|.
CAWIRGPSYEQYF
TGTGCCTGGATCCGGGGACCCTCCTACGAGCAGTACTTC
>TRBJ1-5|.|TRBV4-3|TRBD1
CASSQGTGANQPQHF
TGCGCCAGCAGCCAGGGGACAGGGGCTAATCAGCCCCAGCATTTT
>TRBJ1-6|.|TRBV18|TRBD1
CASSPPQGGSPLHF
TGTGCCAGCTCACCGCCCCAGGGGGGATCACCCCTCCACTTT
>TRBJ2-2|.|TRBV29-1|.
CSVLMGNTGELFF
TGCAGCGTCCTTATGGGGAACACCGGGGAGCTGTTTTTT